The 18 T cell receptor beta chains presented below share a single source sample, sequenced in a study of beta chain features in type 1 diabetes. Reverse transcription of all isolated RNA meant that expressed TCRB transcripts were sequenced. Here immunoSEQ multiplex PCR was the method, and the copy in TCRdb shows in-frame clones only, minus some. The sample consists of about 900,000 clones, about 17% of them appearing once. The sample consisted of naive CD4+ T cells from blood. The receptors come from a woman between 18 and 29 years old in good health.

This clone came up a few times. This chain connects TRBV2 to TRBJ2-3; 8 bases are a match to TRBD1. The CDR3 covers 13 residues. Germline V gene lookup returns CDR1 SNHLY and CDR2 FYNNEI. Germline trimming cut 6 bases from V and 6 bases from J; bases unmatched to any gene: 5. The CDR3 coding sequence is TGTGCCAGCAGCAGGGGGCTAGGGGATACGCAGTATTTT. Encoded protein: CASSRGLGDTQYF.

This chain connects TRBV2 to TRBJ1-2; D gene uncertain. Germline V gene sequence: CDR1 SNHLY, CDR2 FYNNEI. The CDR3 extends over 12 amino acids. Trimming cost V 6 bases and J 3 bases, with 8 bases left between them. The CDR3 loop reads CASRPSDYGYTF. CDR3 nucleotide sequence: TGTGCCAGCAGGCCGAGCGACTATGGCTACACCTTC.

This clone has only a few counts. V gene TRBV5-4 combines with J gene TRBJ2-3, with 9 bases aligning to TRBD2. The CDR3 sequence is 16 residues long. The V and J ends lost 4 bases and 0 bases, in that order; junction bases with no gene match: 6. Germline V lookup: CDR1 SGHNT, CDR2 YYREEE (reference sequence). CDR3 in amino acids: CASSPPLAGSTDTQYF. DNA of the CDR3: TGTGCCAGCAGCCCTCCTCTAGCGGGAAGCACAGATACGCAGTATTTT.

The chain links TRBV28 to TRBJ2-7; the D gene could be TRBD1 or TRBD2 (5 bases each). Trimming took 6 bases from V and 2 from J, leaving 11 bases between them. Germline lookup yields CDR1 MDHEN and CDR2 SYDVKM. This CDR3 is built from 13 residues. The CDR3 loop reads CASRGTDPYEQYF. As DNA, the CDR3 is TGTGCCAGCAGGGGGACGGACCCCTACGAGCAGTACTTC.

This clone was picked up a small number of times. This chain joins TRBV5-4 and TRBJ2-4; no reliable D call. The germline V gene encodes CDR1 SGHNT and CDR2 YYREEE (reference sequence). Deletions cut 9 bases from V and 9 bases from J, with 16 bases between. This CDR3 region has 12 residues. This chain's CDR3 is CATGQEYTIQYF. The CDR3 DNA sequence: TGTGCCACGGGTCAGGAGTATACCATTCAGTACTTC.

The chain links TRBV7-9 to TRBJ1-1; 9 nucleotides align to TRBD1. The ends lost 5 bases at V and 4 bases at J; junction bases unmatched: 8. The germline V gene has CDR1 SEHNR and CDR2 FQNEAQ (reference sequence). This CDR3 is 15 amino acids long. This chain's CDR3 is CASSRTGAQGTEAFF. The CDR3 DNA reads as TGTGCCAGCAGCCGGACAGGGGCTCAAGGCACTGAAGCTTTCTTT. The whole variable domain, filled in from reference TRBV7-9 and TRBJ1-1, reads DTGVSQNPRHKITKRGQNVTFRCDPISEHNRLYWYRQTLGQGPEFLTYFQNEAQLEKSRLLSDRFSAERPKGSFSTLEIQRTEQGDSAMYLCASSRTGAQGTEAFFGQGTRLTVV.

The V gene is TRBV6-1, the J gene TRBJ1-2; possibly TRBD1 for D (6 bases). The V gene's germline CDR1 is MNHNS and CDR2 SASEGT. There are 13 residues in the CDR3. The V and J ends lost 6 bases and 6 bases respectively, with 14 bases between them. In nucleotides, the CDR3 is TGTGCCAGCAGGGACACAGGGTCAGATGGCTACACCTTC. This gives the protein CASRDTGSDGYTF.

The chain recombines TRBV4-2 with TRBJ1-4; D gene uncertain. There are 15 residues in the CDR3. Germline CDR1 LGHNA, CDR2 YNFKEQ. The V end lost 0 bases, the J end lost 3 bases, and 8 bases lay between the germline ends. CDR3 DNA: TGTGCCAGCAGCCAAGATCACAGCTCTAATGAAAAACTGTTTTTT. Amino acid sequence: CASSQDHSSNEKLFF.

This clone was detected a few times. The chain is built from TRBV9 and TRBJ2-2; unclear D gene. The CDR3 spans 16 residues. V lost 2 bases, J lost 1 base, and 12 bases lay in between. Germline-derived CDR1 and CDR2 are SGDLS and YYNGEE. This chain's CDR3 is CASSVGPQKNTGELFF. In DNA, the CDR3 is TGTGCCAGCAGCGTCGGCCCCCAAAAGAACACCGGGGAGCTGTTTTTT.

The genes are TRBV19 and TRBJ1-1; D remains unclear. The V gene's germline CDR1 is LNHDA and CDR2 SQIVND (reference sequence). V was cut by 9 bases and J by 2 bases, with 13 bases left in between. The CDR3 has 13 amino acids. CDR3 DNA: TGTGCCAGCTCGGACCGGCCAAACACTGAAGCTTTCTTT. This codes for CASSDRPNTEAFF. The whole variable domain, remainder taken from reference TRBV19 and TRBJ1-1, is DGGITQSPKYLFRKEGQNVTLSCEQNLNHDAMYWYRQDPGQGLRLIYYSQIVNDFQKGDIAEGYSVSREKKESFPLTVTSAQKNPTAFYLCASSDRPNTEAFFGQGTRLTVV.

This clone was found a few times. A read error may produce the germline difference seen at one junction end. The CDR3: CASSFSQGLHKNIQYF. The CDR3 DNA sequence: TGTGCTAGCAGCTTTAGCCAGGGACTCCACAAAAACATTCAGTACTTC. The chain recombines TRBV7-7 with TRBJ2-4; D perhaps matches TRBD2 (6 bases). There are 16 residues in the CDR3. Germline V gene lookup returns CDR1 SSHAT and CDR2 FNYEAQ (reference sequence). Supplemented by reference TRBV7-7 and TRBJ2-4, the full variable domain reads GAGVSQSPRYKVTKRGQDVTLRCDPISSHATLYWYQQALGQGPEFLTYFNYEAQPDKSGLPSDRFSAERPEGSISTLTIQRTEQRDSAMYRCASSFSQGLHKNIQYFGAGTRLSVL.

This clone appeared a few times. The V gene is TRBV21-1, the J gene TRBJ1-2; TRBD1 is the table's D call, not checked against the DNA. TRBV21-1 is a recognized pseudogene. The length of the CDR3 is 14 residues. CDR3 residues: CASSLQGADYGYTF. The DNA of the CDR3 is TGTGCCAGCAGTTTACAGGGGGCGGACTATGGCTACACCTTC.

The genes are TRBV6-5 and TRBJ1-1; maybe TRBD1 (5 bases). Per the germline V gene, CDR1 is MNHEY and CDR2 is SVGAGI. This CDR3 has 14 residues. Trimming stripped 6 bases from V and 8 bases from J, with 19 bases between. As DNA, the CDR3 is TGTGCCAGCAGCTCGGTGGTGGGGCACATGGAAGCTTTCTTT. This gives the protein CASSSVVGHMEAFF.

As to this clone: The sample has other DNA sequences that encode this CDR3 too. The chain uses TRBV15 and TRBJ2-3; D is unclear. V was pared by 1 base and J by 2 bases, with 1 base between. This CDR3 is 12 amino acids long. In germline, CDR1 is LNHNV, CDR2 YYDKDF (reference sequence). DNA for the CDR3: TGTGCCACCAGCAGAGCCACAGATACGCAGTATTTT. This codes for CATSRATDTQYF. The variable domain in full, completed from reference TRBV15 and TRBJ2-3, reads DAMVIQNPRYQVTQFGKPVTLSCSQTLNHNVMYWYQQKSSQAPKLLFHYYDKDFNNEADTPDNFQSRRPNTSFCFLDIRSPGLGDTAMYLCATSRATDTQYFGPGTRLTVL.

This clone has a handful of counts. The chain couples TRBV15 to TRBJ2-2; the D gene is possibly TRBD2 (7 bases). Between the trimmed V and J ends, which lost 0 bases and 6 bases, there was a span of 14 bases. The germline V gene has CDR1 LNHNV and CDR2 YYDKDF (reference sequence). This CDR3 has 16 amino acids. This CDR3 reads CATSRDPGGGPGELFF. CDR3 nucleotides: TGTGCCACCAGCAGAGACCCGGGGGGCGGGCCCGGGGAGCTGTTTTTT.

Of note for this clone: Other DNA sequences within the sample encode an identical CDR3. The V gene is TRBV28, the J gene TRBJ2-1, with D unclear. Per the germline V gene, CDR1 is MDHEN and CDR2 is SYDVKM. Trimming removed 1 base from V and 8 bases from J, with 6 bases in between. This CDR3 has 12 amino acids. This CDR3 is CASSLSRYEQFF. In DNA form, the CDR3 reads TGTGCCAGCAGTTTATCTAGGTATGAGCAGTTCTTC.

The rearrangement joins TRBV7-3 to TRBJ2-5; possibly TRBD1 for D (6 bases). Per the germline V gene, CDR1 is SGHTA and CDR2 is FQGTGA. The CDR3 is made up of 13 amino acids. The ends were cut back, 6 bases at V and 4 bases at J, with 12 bases in the middle. CDR3 sequence reads: CASSFRGRETQYF. The CDR3 bases are TGTGCCAGCAGTTTCAGGGGTAGAGAGACCCAGTACTTC.

This chain links TRBV7-6 with TRBJ2-1; D unresolved. V dropped 2 bases and J dropped 2 bases, with 16 bases sitting between them. This CDR3 is 17 amino acids long. The germline CDR1 and CDR2 sequences are SGHVS and FNYEAQ. The DNA for the CDR3 is TGTGCCAGCAGCTTAAAGTCTCGGAGTAAAACCTACAATGAGCAGTTCTTC. Amino acid sequence: CASSLKSRSKTYNEQFF.